The T cell receptor beta chain under discussion was sequenced for a study of OX40 agonist ivuxolimab in advanced cancers. Study results and limitations: The work left the antigen specificity of expanded peripheral T cells undetermined.

CDR1 and CDR2 from the germline V gene are SSHAT and FNYEAQ (reference sequence). The CDR3 consists of 16 residues. With respect to this clone: The antigen remains undetermined. A junction boundary mismatches the germline segment, possibly from a read error.

Sequencing was performed with immunoSEQ multiplex PCR; in TCRdb, only in-frame clones are kept and a portion is missing. The data show roughly 80,000 clones, over 80% seen once. The TCR originated in an adult with an advanced solid tumor such as melanoma, head and neck, liver or kidney cancer. V usage is TRBV7-7 and J usage is TRBJ2-3; 11 bases fit TRBD2. Specimen: CD4+ or CD8+ T cells sorted from blood, collected in a trial of the OX40 agonist ivuxolimab. The CDR3 coding sequence is TGTGCTAGCAGCCCCGGGACTAGCGGCCACACAGATACGCAGTATTTT. It encodes CASSPGTSGHTDTQYF.